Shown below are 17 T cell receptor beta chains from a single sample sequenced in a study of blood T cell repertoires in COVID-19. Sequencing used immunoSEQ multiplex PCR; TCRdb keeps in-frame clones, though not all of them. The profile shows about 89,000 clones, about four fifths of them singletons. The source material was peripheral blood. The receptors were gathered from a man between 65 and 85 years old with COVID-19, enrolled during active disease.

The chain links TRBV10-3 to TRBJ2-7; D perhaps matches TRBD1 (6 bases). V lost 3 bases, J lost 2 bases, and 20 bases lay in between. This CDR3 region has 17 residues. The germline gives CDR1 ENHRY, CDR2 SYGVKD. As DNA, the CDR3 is TGTGCCATCAGTGAATGGGGGCGACTCCTAACGACCTACGAGCAGTACTTC. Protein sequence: CAISEWGRLLTTYEQYF.

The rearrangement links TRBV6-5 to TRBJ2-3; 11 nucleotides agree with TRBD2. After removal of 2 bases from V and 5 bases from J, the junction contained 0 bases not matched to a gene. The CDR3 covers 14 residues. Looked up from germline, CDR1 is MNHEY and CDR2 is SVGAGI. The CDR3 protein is CASSYLAGGDTQYF. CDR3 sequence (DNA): TGTGCCAGCAGTTACCTAGCGGGGGGAGATACGCAGTATTTT.

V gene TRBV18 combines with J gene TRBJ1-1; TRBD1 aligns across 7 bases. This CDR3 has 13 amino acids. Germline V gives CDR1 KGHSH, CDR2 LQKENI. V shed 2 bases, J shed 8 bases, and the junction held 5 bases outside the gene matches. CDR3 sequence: CASSPSDRREAFF. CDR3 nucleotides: TGTGCCAGCTCACCATCGGACAGGAGGGAAGCTTTCTTT.

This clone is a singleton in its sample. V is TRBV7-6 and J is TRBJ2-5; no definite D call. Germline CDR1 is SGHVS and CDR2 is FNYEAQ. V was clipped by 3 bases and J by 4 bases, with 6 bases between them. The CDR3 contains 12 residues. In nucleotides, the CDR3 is TGTGCCAGCAGCTTCTACTCAGAGACCCAGTACTTC. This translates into CASSFYSETQYF.

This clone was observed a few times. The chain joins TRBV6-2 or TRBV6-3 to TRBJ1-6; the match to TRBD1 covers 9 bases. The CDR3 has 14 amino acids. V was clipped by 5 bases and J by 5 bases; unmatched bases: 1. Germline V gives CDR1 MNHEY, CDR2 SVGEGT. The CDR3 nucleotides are TGTGCCAGCAGTCGACAGGGGGATAATTCACCCCTCCACTTT. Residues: CASSRQGDNSPLHF.

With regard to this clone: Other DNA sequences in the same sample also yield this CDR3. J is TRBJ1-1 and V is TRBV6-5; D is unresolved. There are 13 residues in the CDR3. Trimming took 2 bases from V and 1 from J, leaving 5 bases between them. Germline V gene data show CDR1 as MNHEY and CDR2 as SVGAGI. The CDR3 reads CASSYRGNTEAFF. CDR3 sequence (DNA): TGTGCCAGCAGTTACCGGGGGAACACTGAAGCTTTCTTT.

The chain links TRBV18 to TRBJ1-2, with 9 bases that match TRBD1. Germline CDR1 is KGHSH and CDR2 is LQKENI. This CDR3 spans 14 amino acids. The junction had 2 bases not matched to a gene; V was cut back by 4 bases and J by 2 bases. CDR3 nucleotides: TGTGCCAGCTCACAGGGACAGGGAAACTATGGCTACACCTTC. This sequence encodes CASSQGQGNYGYTF. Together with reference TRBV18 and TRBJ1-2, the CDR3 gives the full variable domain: NAGVMQNPRHLVRRRGQEARLRCSPMKGHSHVYWYRQLPEEGLKFMVYLQKENIIDESGMPKERFSAEFPKEGPSILRIQQVVRGDSAAYFCASSQGQGNYGYTFGSGTRLTVV.

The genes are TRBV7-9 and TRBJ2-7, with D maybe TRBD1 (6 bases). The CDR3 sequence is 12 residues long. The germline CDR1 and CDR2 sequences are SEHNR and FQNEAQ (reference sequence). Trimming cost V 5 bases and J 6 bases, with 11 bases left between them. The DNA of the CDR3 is TGTGCCAGCAGCAGAAGGGACATCGAGCAGTACTTC. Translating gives CASSRRDIEQYF.

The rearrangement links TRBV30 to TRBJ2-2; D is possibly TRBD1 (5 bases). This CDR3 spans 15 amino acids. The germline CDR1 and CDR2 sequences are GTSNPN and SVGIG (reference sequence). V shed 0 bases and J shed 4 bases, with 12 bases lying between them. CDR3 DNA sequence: TGTGCCTGGAGTGTACGACAGTCTGCCACCGGGGAGCTGTTTTTT. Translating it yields CAWSVRQSATGELFF.

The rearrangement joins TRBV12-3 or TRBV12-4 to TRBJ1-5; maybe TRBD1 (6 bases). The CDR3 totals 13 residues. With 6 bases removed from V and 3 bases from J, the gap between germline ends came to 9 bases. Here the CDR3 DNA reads TGTGCCAGCAGGCAGGGGTTCAATCAGCCCCAGCATTTT. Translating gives CASRQGFNQPQHF.

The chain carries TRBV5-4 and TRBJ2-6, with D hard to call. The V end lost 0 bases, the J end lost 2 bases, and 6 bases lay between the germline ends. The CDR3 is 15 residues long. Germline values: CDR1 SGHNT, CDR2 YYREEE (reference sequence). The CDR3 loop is CASSLGSTGANVLTF. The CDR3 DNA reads TGTGCCAGCAGCTTGGGGTCTACTGGGGCCAACGTCCTGACTTTC. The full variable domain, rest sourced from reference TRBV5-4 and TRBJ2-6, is ETGVTQSPTHLIKTRGQQVTLRCSSQSGHNTVSWYQQALGQGPQFIFQYYREEENGRGNFPPRFSGLQFPNYSSELNVNALELDDSALYLCASSLGSTGANVLTFGAGSRLTVL.

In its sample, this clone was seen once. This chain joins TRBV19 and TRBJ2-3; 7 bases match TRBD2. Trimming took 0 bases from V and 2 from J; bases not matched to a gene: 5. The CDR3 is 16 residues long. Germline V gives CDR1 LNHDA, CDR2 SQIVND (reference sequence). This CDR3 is CASSIDRDYHTDTQYF. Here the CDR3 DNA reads TGTGCCAGTAGTATAGATCGGGACTACCACACAGATACGCAGTATTTT.

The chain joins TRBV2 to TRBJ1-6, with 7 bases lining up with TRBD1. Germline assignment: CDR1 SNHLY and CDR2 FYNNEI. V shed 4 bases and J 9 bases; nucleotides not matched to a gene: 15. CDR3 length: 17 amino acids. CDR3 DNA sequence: TGTGCCAGCAGTGTACAAACCGGGGTCAGGGGGGCTTCACCCCTCCACTTT. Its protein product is CASSVQTGVRGASPLHF.

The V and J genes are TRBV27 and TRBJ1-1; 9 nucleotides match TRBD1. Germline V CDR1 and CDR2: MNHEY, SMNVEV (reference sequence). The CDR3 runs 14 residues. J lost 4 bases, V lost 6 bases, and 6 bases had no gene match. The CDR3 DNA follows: TGTGCCAGCAGGATGACAGGGGGAAGCACTGAAGCTTTCTTT. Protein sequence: CASRMTGGSTEAFF.

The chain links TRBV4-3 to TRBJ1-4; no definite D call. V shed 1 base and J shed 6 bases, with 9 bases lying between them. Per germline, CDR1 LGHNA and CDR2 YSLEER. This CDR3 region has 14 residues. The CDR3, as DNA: TGCGCCAGCAGCCAAGTCTACTTGGATGAAAAACTGTTTTTT. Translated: CASSQVYLDEKLFF.

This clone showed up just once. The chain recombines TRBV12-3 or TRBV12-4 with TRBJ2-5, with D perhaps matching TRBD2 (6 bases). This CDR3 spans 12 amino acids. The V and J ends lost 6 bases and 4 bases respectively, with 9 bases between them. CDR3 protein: CASRRGGETQYF. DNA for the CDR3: TGTGCCAGCAGGAGGGGAGGAGAGACCCAGTACTTC.

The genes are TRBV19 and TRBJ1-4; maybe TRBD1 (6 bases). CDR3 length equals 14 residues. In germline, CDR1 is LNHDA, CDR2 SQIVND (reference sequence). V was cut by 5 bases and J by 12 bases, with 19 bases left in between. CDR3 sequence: CASSVGALGVELFF. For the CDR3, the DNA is TGTGCCAGTAGTGTGGGGGCCCTAGGCGTTGAACTGTTTTTT. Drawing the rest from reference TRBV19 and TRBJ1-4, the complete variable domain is DGGITQSPKYLFRKEGQNVTLSCEQNLNHDAMYWYRQDPGQGLRLIYYSQIVNDFQKGDIAEGYSVSREKKESFPLTVTSAQKNPTAFYLCASSVGALGVELFFGSGTQLSVL.